This TCR beta chain is from a study of PD-1 blockade in classical Hodgkin lymphoma. Study results and limitations: By cycle point C4D1, TCR diversity had risen significantly in CD4+ cells (but not CD8+ cells). Repertoires differed for reasons still undefined, possibly disease activity or prior therapy. Similar baseline diversity was found in complete responders and newly diagnosed patients. Those patients who began receiving nivolumab less than 1 year after ASCT had lower diversity, and they were excluded.

Sequenced by immunoSEQ multiplex PCR; TCRdb stores in-frame clones only, minus some. The table shows roughly 100,000 clones, with roughly 90% occurring only once. Note on this clone: The antigen remains undetermined.

The time point: cycle 4 day 1 (C4D1), after 6 weeks of nivolumab. Following autologous stem cell transplantation, relapse occurred in every patient, and exposure to brentuximab vedotin varied. This clonotype was obtained from a human donor with classical Hodgkin lymphoma. The specimen was peripheral blood mononuclear cells (PBMCs), collected before the fourth cycle of nivolumab.

The CDR3 nucleotides read TGTGCCTGGAGTGGGGCGAATACTAATGAAAAACTGTTTTTT. Amino acids: CAWSGANTNEKLFF. This rearrangement joins TRBV30 to TRBJ1-4; the D is unclear. The germline gives CDR1 GTSNPN, CDR2 SVGIG (reference sequence). V was cut by 1 base and J by 2 bases, with 8 bases left in between. The CDR3 loop spans 14 amino acids.